These T cell receptor beta chains were read from a single sample in a study of CD8+ T cells in alopecia areata. The protocol was immunoSEQ multiplex PCR, while the TCRdb copy is restricted to in-frame clones and leaves out a portion. The table records 110,000 or so clones, around 58% of them present only once. The material sequenced was CD8+ T cells sorted from blood, taken at week 4, from a patient treated with tofacitinib. The receptors shown here come from a human donor with alopecia areata. CDR3s include the opening cysteine and the closing phenylalanine or tryptophan. The D gene is left open where the match is weak. Size tells how often a clone was seen (once, few, many) or the class of an expanded clone, and some rows leave it out.

>TRBJ2-3|TRBD2|few|TRBV29-1
TGCAGCGTTGAAGGATATAGCGGGGGGGCTCTCCCCCCTAGCACAGATACGCAGTATTTT
CSVEGYSGGALPPSTDTQYF
>TRBJ2-3|TRBD1|few|TRBV29-1
TGCAGTGACGTCTCCGGACAGGGGATGATAGATACGCAGTATTTT
CSDVSGQGMIDTQYF
>TRBJ2-5|TRBD2|few|TRBV4-1
TGCGCCAGCAGCCAAGACTGGCTAGCGGATGAGACCCAGTACTTC
CASSQDWLADETQYF
>TRBJ2-1|TRBD1|.|TRBV5-1
TGCGCCAGCAGCTTCGAGGGGGCGCCTCTTAATGAGCAGTTCTTC
CASSFEGAPLNEQFF
>TRBJ1-1|.|.|TRBV6-5
TGTGCCAGCATTATGAACACTGAAGCTTTCTTT
CASIMNTEAFF
>TRBJ2-2|.|.|TRBV6-5
TGTGCCAGCAGTTACTCAAAGATCGGGGAGCTGTTTTTT
CASSYSKIGELFF
>TRBJ2-5|TRBD2|few|TRBV6-5
TGTGCCAGCAGCTCGCGGCGGGGGGAGGGAGAGACCCAGTACTTC
CASSSRRGEGETQYF
>TRBJ2-5|.|.|TRBV29-1
TGCAGCGTTGAAGGACACATAACGGGAGAGACCCAGTACTTC
CSVEGHITGETQYF
>TRBJ1-1|.|.|TRBV6-5
TGTGCCAGCAGCCAATATGGATCAGGGGCTGAAGCTTTCTTT
CASSQYGSGAEAFF
>TRBJ2-5|.|.|TRBV15
TGTGCCACCAGGTCCGAAGAGACCCAGTACTTC
CATRSEETQYF
>TRBJ2-3|.|.|TRBV4-3
TGCGCCAGCAGCCCCCGACAGGTCCTCAGCACAGATACGCAGTATTTT
CASSPRQVLSTDTQYF
>TRBJ1-3|.|few|TRBV29-1
TGCAGCGTACCGGACGGGACCGGGAGGACCATATATTTT
CSVPDGTGRTIYF
>TRBJ2-7|TRBD1|.|TRBV30
TGTGCCTGGAGTGTCGGGACAGGGTCCTACGAGCAGTACTTC
CAWSVGTGSYEQYF
>TRBJ2-7|TRBD1|few|TRBV5-4
TGTGCCATCCGGGACAGCCAGACGTACGAGCAGTACTTC
CAIRDSQTYEQYF
>TRBJ2-3|TRBD2|.|TRBV30
TGTGCCTGGAGTGTGAGCTCGGGGGGGATAACAGATACGCAGTATTTT
CAWSVSSGGITDTQYF
>TRBJ2-1|.|once|TRBV29-1
TGCAGCGTTGGCCGCCTGACTTGGGGCCCTCCTGAGCAGTTCTTC
CSVGRLTWGPPEQFF
>TRBJ1-1|.|.|TRBV5-6
TGTGCCAGCAGCTACGGGAGAGAGGACACTGAAGCTTTCTTT
CASSYGREDTEAFF
>TRBJ2-2|.|.|TRBV4-3
TGCGCCAGCAGCCCCGGGCTAGCGACCGGGGAGCTGTTTTTT
CASSPGLATGELFF
>TRBJ1-1|.|few|TRBV5-1
TGCGCCAGCAGCTTGAAATTTCGGGACACTGAAGCTTTCTTT
CASSLKFRDTEAFF
>TRBJ1-2|TRBD1|.|TRBV29-1
TGCAGCGTACCCGACAGGGTAGGGGGCTACACCTTC
CSVPDRVGGYTF
>TRBJ1-1|.|.|TRBV29-1
TGCAGCGTTGAATGGGGCACTGAAGCTTTCTTT
CSVEWGTEAFF
>TRBJ2-6|TRBD1|few|TRBV29-1
TGCAGCGTAGGGGACAGGGAGACTGGGGCCAACGTCCTGACTTTC
CSVGDRETGANVLTF
>TRBJ2-3|TRBD1|.|TRBV30
TGTGCCTGGATGGCGACAGGGTGGGAAGATACGCAGTATTTT
CAWMATGWEDTQYF
>TRBJ2-7|.|few|TRBV30
TGTGCCTGGAGTCAACAGGGTCTGAGAGACGAGCAGTACTTC
CAWSQQGLRDEQYF
>TRBJ1-2|.|few|TRBV30
TGTGCCTGGAGCGGTCCAGAGCTTTATGGCTACACCTTC
CAWSGPELYGYTF
>TRBJ2-7|.|.|TRBV6-5
TGTGCCGGGCGGACGGGGGAGAACGAGCAGTACTTC
CAGRTGENEQYF
>TRBJ1-2|.|once|TRBV19
TGTGCCAGTAGTATAGATCTCGGGTTTCGGATACGAGACTATGGCTACACCTTC
CASSIDLGFRIRDYGYTF